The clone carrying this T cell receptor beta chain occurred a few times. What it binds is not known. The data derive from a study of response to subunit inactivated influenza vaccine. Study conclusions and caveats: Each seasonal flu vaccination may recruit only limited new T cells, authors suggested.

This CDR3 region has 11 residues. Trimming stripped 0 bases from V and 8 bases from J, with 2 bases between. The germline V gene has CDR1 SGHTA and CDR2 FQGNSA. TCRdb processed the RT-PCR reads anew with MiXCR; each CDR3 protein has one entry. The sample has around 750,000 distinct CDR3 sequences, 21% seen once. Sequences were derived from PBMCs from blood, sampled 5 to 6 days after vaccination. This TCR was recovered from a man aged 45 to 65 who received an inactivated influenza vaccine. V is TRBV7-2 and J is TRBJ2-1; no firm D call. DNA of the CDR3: TGTGCCAGCAGCTTAGCGTATGAGCAGTTCTTC. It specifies CASSLAYEQFF.